These 13 T cell receptor beta chains were all obtained from the same sample, sequenced in a study of shared clonotypes between healthy human individuals. The naive CD8 fraction comprised CD45RO-negative cells positively selected for CCR7 and excluded terminally differentiated effector memory CD45RA+ cells. Some clones are missing from TCRdb's copy, which holds only in-frame ones; the method was immunoSEQ multiplex PCR. The sample lists roughly 2,000,000 clones, just over 90% occurring once. Sequencing input: naive CD8+ T cells from PBMCs. These receptors came from a man in his late teens or twenties in good health. Some clones in this sample may be carry-over from other donors' samples.

The V and J genes are TRBV6-1 and TRBJ1-3; no clear D gene. Germline CDR1 and CDR2: MNHNS and SASEGT. V was clipped by 4 bases and J by 2 bases, with 18 bases between them. The CDR3 runs 17 residues. In DNA form, the CDR3 reads TGTGCCAGCAGTGTAGTCGCCCCGGGTTATGCTGGAAACACCATATATTTT. Its protein is CASSVVAPGYAGNTIYF.

The chain links TRBV19 to TRBJ1-1; D not resolved. This CDR3 spans 16 amino acids. The germline V and J ends were trimmed by 1 base and 1 base, with 13 bases remaining between them. The germline V gene has CDR1 LNHDA and CDR2 SQIVND (reference sequence). The CDR3: CASSIGGRGRNTEAFF. The DNA of the CDR3 is TGTGCCAGTAGTATAGGGGGTCGGGGTCGGAACACTGAAGCTTTCTTT.

This clone was detected only a few times. In the same sample, other DNA sequences code for this CDR3. This chain uses TRBV4-1 with TRBJ2-7; 10 nucleotides align to TRBD1. The germline gives CDR1 MGHRA, CDR2 YSYEKL. J gave up 3 bases and V 0 bases, and 2 bases lay outside the gene matches. CDR3 size: 15 residues. The CDR3 is CASSQEGTGDYEQYF. The CDR3 DNA follows: TGCGCCAGCAGCCAAGAGGGGACAGGGGACTACGAGCAGTACTTC.

This chain uses TRBV9 with TRBJ2-1, with a tentative D call TRBD2 (6 bases). Trimming shortened V by 3 bases and J by 8 bases, and 24 bases separated the two germline ends. Germline CDR1 reads SGDLS; CDR2 reads YYNGEE. CDR3 size: 17 residues. CDR3 sequence reads: CASSGSRERVRTYEQFF. CDR3 DNA: TGTGCCAGCAGCGGCTCCCGGGAGAGGGTGCGAACCTATGAGCAGTTCTTC.

This chain uses TRBV29-1 with TRBJ1-3; no definite D call. The length of the CDR3 is 14 residues. Trimming removed 1 base at V and 4 bases at J, with 11 bases between. Germline V gives CDR1 SQVTM, CDR2 ANQGSEA. CDR3 residues: CSVEAVGIGNTIYF. The CDR3 DNA follows: TGCAGCGTTGAAGCGGTGGGCATCGGAAACACCATATATTTT.

The chain links TRBV5-1 to TRBJ2-7, with TRBD2 matching 12 bases. This CDR3 spans 18 amino acids. The J segment lost 6 bases and the V segment lost 2 bases, leaving 15 bases of the junction unmatched. The germline gives CDR1 SGHRS, CDR2 YFSETQ. CDR3 DNA sequence: TGCGCCAGCAGCTTTATGACTAGCGGGAGCGCCGAGGAGGTCGAGCAGTACTTC. Translated: CASSFMTSGSAEEVEQYF.

This chain links TRBV4-1 with TRBJ1-4; no clear D. With 7 bases removed from V and 2 bases from J, the gap between germline ends came to 11 bases. CDR1 and CDR2 from the germline V gene are MGHRA and YSYEKL. This CDR3 is built from 14 residues. The chain's CDR3 is CASTLDATNEKLFF. CDR3 nucleotides: TGCGCCAGCACATTGGACGCGACTAATGAAAAACTGTTTTTT.

V usage is TRBV7-9 and J usage is TRBJ2-7; 10 bases are a match to TRBD2. V lost 1 base and J lost 9; bases outside the gene matches: 18. Germline CDR1 is SEHNR and CDR2 is FQNEAQ (reference sequence). There are 18 residues in the CDR3. CDR3 bases: TGTGCCAGCAGCTTAGGGCGCCTCGTGTCTAGCGGGAGTAATAGGCAGTACTTC. Translation: CASSLGRLVSSGSNRQYF.

The chain links TRBV6-5 to TRBJ2-2; D is possibly TRBD2 (6 bases). Germline CDR1 MNHEY, CDR2 SVGAGI. CDR3 length: 16 residues. V gave up 0 bases and J gave up 4 bases, with 12 bases separating them. This chain's CDR3 is CASSYSWGVATGELFF. The CDR3 DNA reads TGTGCCAGCAGTTACTCTTGGGGGGTGGCCACCGGGGAGCTGTTTTTT.

The V and J genes are TRBV7-9 and TRBJ2-2, with 9 bases matching TRBD2. Germline CDR1 reads SEHNR; CDR2 reads FQNEAQ (reference sequence). V was clipped by 4 bases and J by 7 bases; unmatched bases: 10. The CDR3 sequence is 16 residues long. DNA of the CDR3: TGTGCCAGCAGCTCGGACTTAGCGGGAGATGTCGGGGAGCTGTTTTTT. This gives the protein CASSSDLAGDVGELFF.

The gene calls are TRBV28 and TRBJ2-3, with 9 bases identical to TRBD2. The CDR3 is 16 residues long. Germline V lookup: CDR1 MDHEN, CDR2 SYDVKM. The V gene end was trimmed by 4 bases and the J gene end by 1 base; junction bases not matched to a gene: 6. The CDR3 bases are TGTGCCAGCAGTTCCGCGGGAGGGCCGGGCACAGATACGCAGTATTTT. This encodes CASSSAGGPGTDTQYF. Full variable domain (missing parts from reference TRBV28 and TRBJ2-3): DVKVTQSSRYLVKRTGEKVFLECVQDMDHENMFWYRQDPGLGLRLIYFSYDVKMKEKGDIPEGYSVSREKKERFSLILESASTNQTSMYLCASSSAGGPGTDTQYFGPGTRLTVL.

The rearrangement links TRBV4-2 to TRBJ2-4; possible D gene TRBD2, 5 bases. The germline gives CDR1 LGHNA, CDR2 YNFKEQ. V was clipped by 0 bases and J by 5 bases, with 17 bases between them. The CDR3 has 17 residues. In nucleotides, the CDR3 is TGTGCCAGCAGCCAAGACCGGGGAAGGAGAATCCAAAACATTCAGTACTTC. Amino acid sequence: CASSQDRGRRIQNIQYF.

This clone has a single count. The V and J genes are TRBV27 and TRBJ2-3, with TRBD2 matching over 14 bases. This CDR3 is built from 17 residues. The germline V gene encodes CDR1 MNHEY and CDR2 SMNVEV (reference sequence). Trimming at V came to 8 bases and at J to 5 bases, leaving 12 bases not matched to a gene. The CDR3 here is CASQPGLAGVTLDTQYF. CDR3 nucleotides: TGTGCCAGCCAGCCGGGACTAGCGGGGGTGACGTTAGATACGCAGTATTTT.